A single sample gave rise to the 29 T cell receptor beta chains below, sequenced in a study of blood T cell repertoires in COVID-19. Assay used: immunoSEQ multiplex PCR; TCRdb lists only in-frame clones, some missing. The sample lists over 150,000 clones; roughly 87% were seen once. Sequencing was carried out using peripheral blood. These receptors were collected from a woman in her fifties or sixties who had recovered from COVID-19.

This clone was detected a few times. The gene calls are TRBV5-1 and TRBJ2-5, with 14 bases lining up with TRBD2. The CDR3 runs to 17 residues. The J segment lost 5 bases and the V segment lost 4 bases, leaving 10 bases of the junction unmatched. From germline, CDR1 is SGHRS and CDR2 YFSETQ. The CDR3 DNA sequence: TGCGCCAGCAGCCAAGACGGACTAGCGGGGGGTGACGAGACCCAGTACTTC. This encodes CASSQDGLAGGDETQYF.

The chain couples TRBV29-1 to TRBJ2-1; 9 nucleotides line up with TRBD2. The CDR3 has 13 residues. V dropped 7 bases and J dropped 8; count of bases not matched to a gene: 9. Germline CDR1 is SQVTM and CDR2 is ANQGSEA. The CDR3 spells CSGKRGAMDEQFF. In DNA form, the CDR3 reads TGCAGCGGGAAGCGGGGGGCAATGGATGAGCAGTTCTTC.

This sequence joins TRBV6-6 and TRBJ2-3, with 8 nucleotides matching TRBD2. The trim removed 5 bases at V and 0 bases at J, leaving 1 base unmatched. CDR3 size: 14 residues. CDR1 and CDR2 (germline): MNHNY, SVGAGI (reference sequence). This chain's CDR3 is CASSERGSTDTQYF. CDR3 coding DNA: TGTGCCAGCAGTGAGCGGGGGAGCACAGATACGCAGTATTTT.

The CDR3 reads CASSPGLAGYEQYF. As DNA, the CDR3 is TGTGCCAGCAGCCCGGGACTAGCGGGCTACGAGCAGTACTTC. This chain uses TRBV3-1 (or the pseudogene TRBV3-2) with TRBJ2-7; TRBD2 matches 12 bases. The germline V gene has CDR1 LGHDT and CDR2 YNNKEL (reference sequence). The CDR3 runs 14 residues. Losses at the gene ends were 4 bases for V and 3 bases for J; bases not matched to a gene: 1.

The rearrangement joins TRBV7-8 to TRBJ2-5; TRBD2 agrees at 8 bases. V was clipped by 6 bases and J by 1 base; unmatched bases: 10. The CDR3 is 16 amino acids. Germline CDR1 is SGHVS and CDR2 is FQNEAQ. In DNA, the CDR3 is TGTGCCAGCAGAACGGGGTTAGCGGGGATCCAAGAGACCCAGTACTTC. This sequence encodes CASRTGLAGIQETQYF.

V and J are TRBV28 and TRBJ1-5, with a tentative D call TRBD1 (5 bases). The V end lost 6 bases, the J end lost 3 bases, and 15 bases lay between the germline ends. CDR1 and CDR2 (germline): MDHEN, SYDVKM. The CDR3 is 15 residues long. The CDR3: CASRVSIGANQPQHF. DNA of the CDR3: TGTGCCAGCAGAGTCTCGATTGGGGCCAATCAGCCCCAGCATTTT.

The CDR3 is CASRARQGSPLHF. CDR3 nucleotide sequence: TGTGCCAGTAGAGCTAGACAGGGTTCACCCCTCCACTTT. V and J are TRBV2 and TRBJ1-6; 7 bases match TRBD1. The J segment lost 9 bases and the V segment lost 9 bases, leaving 8 bases of the junction unmatched. This CDR3 spans 13 amino acids. Germline CDR1 and CDR2: SNHLY and FYNNEI.

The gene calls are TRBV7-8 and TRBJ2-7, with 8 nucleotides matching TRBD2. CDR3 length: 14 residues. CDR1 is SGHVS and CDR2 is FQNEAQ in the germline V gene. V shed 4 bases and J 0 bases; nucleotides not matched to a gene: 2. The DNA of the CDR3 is TGTGCCAGCAGCTATAGCGGGGACTCCTACGAGCAGTACTTC. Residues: CASSYSGDSYEQYF.

The CDR3 DNA follows: TGTGCCACCAGCAGCAACTACGGGACTAGCGGATACTACAATGAGCAGTTCTTC. Its protein is CATSSNYGTSGYYNEQFF. This sequence joins TRBV15 and TRBJ2-1; 11 bases align to TRBD2. The germline CDR1 and CDR2 sequences are LNHNV and YYDKDF (reference sequence). This CDR3 spans 18 amino acids. V was clipped by 3 bases and J by 3 bases; unmatched bases: 10.

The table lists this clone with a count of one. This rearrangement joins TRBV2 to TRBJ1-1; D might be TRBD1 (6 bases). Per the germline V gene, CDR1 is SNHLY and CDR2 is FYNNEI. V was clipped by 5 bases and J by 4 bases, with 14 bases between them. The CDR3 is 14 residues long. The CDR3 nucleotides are TGTGCCAGCAGTCGACAGGTATTAGGCACTGAAGCTTTCTTT. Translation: CASSRQVLGTEAFF.

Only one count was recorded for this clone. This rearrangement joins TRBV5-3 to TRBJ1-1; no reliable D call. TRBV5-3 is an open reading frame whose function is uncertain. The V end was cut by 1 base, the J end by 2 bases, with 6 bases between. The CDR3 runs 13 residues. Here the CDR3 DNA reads TGTGCCAGAAGCTTGTACAGCAACACTGAAGCTTTCTTT. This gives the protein CARSLYSNTEAFF.

The CDR3 here is CASSQGLLGELFF. CDR3 nucleotide sequence: TGCGCCAGCAGCCAGGGGCTCCTGGGGGAGCTGTTTTTT. The chain links TRBV4-3 to TRBJ2-2, with a possible D match to TRBD1 (5 bases). Trimming cost V 3 bases and J 8 bases, with 10 bases left between them. Germline assignment: CDR1 LGHNA and CDR2 YSLEER. The CDR3 contains 13 residues.

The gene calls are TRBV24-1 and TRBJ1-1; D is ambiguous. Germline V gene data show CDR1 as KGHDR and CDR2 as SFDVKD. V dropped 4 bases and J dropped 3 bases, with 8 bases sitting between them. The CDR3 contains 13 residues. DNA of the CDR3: TGTGCCACCAGTGACACGTCAGACACTGAAGCTTTCTTT. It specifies CATSDTSDTEAFF.

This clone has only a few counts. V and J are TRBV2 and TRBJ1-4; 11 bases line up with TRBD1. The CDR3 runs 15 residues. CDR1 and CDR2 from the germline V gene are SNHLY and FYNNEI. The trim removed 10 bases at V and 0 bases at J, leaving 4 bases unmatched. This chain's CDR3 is CATSGQGATNEKLFF. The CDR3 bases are TGTGCCACCTCGGGACAGGGGGCAACTAATGAAAAACTGTTTTTT.

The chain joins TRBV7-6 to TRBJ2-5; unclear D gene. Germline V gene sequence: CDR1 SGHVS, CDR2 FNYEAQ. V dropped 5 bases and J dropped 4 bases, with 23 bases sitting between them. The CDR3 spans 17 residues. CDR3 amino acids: CASSPSTTRLATETQYF. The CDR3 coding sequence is TGTGCCAGCAGCCCCTCCACAACCCGTTTAGCAACAGAGACCCAGTACTTC.

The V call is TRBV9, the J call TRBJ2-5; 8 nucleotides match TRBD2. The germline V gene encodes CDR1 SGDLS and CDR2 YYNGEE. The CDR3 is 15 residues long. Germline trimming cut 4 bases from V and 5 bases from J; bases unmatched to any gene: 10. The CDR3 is CASSSRLAHGETQYF. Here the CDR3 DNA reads TGTGCCAGCAGCTCCCGACTAGCGCATGGGGAGACCCAGTACTTC.

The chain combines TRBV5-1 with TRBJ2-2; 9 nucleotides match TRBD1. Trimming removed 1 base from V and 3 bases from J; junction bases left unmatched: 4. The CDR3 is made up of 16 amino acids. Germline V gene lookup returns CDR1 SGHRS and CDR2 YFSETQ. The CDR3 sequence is CASSLIQGADTGELFF. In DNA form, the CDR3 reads TGCGCCAGCAGCTTGATACAGGGGGCCGACACCGGGGAGCTGTTTTTT.

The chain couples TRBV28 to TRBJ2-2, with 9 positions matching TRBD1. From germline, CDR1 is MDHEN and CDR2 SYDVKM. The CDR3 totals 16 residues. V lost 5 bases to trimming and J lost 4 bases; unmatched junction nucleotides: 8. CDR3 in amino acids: CASSPGTGISTGELFF. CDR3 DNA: TGTGCCAGCAGTCCAGGGACAGGGATAAGCACCGGGGAGCTGTTTTTT.

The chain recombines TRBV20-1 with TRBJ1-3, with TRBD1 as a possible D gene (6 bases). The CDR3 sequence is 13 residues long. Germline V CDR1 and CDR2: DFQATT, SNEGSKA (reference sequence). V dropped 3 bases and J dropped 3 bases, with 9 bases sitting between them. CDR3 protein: CSASRGHGNTIYF. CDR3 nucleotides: TGCAGTGCTAGTAGGGGACATGGAAACACCATATATTTT.

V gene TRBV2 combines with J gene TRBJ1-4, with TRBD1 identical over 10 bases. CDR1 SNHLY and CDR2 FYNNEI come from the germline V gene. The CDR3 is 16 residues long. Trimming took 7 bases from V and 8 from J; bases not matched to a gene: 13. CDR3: CASTKPGQGIREKLFF. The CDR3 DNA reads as TGTGCCAGCACCAAACCGGGACAGGGGATTCGGGAAAAACTGTTTTTT.

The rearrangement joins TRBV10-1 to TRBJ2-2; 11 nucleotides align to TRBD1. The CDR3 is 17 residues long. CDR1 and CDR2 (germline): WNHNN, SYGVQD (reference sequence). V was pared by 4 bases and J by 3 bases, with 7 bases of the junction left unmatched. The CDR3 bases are TGCGCCAGCAGTGGCCCGGGACAGGGGGTCGACACCGGGGAGCTGTTTTTT. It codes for CASSGPGQGVDTGELFF.

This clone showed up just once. The DNA for the CDR3 is TGTGCCAGCAGCTTAGAGGGACTCTACAATGAGCAGTTCTTC. Translating gives CASSLEGLYNEQFF. This chain links TRBV11-3 with TRBJ2-1, with TRBD2 as a possible D gene (6 bases). Deletions cut 0 bases from V and 3 bases from J, with 6 bases between. Germline CDR1 is SGHNT and CDR2 is YENEEA. The CDR3 sequence is 14 residues long.

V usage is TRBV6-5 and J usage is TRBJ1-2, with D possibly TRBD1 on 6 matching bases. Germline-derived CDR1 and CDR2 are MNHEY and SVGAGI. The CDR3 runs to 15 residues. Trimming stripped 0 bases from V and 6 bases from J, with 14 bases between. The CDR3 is CASSYSLGQRDGYTF. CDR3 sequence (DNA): TGTGCCAGCAGTTACTCCCTCGGACAGCGTGATGGCTACACCTTC.

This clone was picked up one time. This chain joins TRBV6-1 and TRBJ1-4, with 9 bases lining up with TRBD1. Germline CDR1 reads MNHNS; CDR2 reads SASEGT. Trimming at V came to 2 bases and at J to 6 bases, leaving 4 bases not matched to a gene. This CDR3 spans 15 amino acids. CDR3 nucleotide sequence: TGTGCCAGCAGTGAAACGAGGACAGGGGATGAAAAACTGTTTTTT. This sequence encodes CASSETRTGDEKLFF.

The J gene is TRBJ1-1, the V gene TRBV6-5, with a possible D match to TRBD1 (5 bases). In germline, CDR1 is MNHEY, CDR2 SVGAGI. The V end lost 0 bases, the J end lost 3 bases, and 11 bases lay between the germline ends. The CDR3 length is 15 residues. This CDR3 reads CASSYSGGGDTEAFF. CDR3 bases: TGTGCCAGCAGTTACTCGGGGGGGGGAGACACTGAAGCTTTCTTT.

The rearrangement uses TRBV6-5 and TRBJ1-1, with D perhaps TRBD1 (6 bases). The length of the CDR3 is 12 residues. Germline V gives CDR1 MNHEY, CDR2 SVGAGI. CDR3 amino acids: CALGRDTHEAFF. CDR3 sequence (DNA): TGTGCTTTAGGCCGGGACACTCATGAAGCTTTCTTT.

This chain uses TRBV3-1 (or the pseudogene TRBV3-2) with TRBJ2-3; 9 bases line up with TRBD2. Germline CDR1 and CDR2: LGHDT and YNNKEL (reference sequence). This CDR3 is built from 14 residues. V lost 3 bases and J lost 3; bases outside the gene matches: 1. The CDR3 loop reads CASSHLAGTDTQYF. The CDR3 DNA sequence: TGTGCCAGCAGCCACCTAGCGGGGACAGATACGCAGTATTTT.

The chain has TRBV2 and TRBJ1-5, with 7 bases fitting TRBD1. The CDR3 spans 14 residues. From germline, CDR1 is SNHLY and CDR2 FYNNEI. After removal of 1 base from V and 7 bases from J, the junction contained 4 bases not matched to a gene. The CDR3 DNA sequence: TGTGCCAGCAGTGAAGAGACAGGGTCACAGCCCCAGCATTTT. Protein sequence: CASSEETGSQPQHF.

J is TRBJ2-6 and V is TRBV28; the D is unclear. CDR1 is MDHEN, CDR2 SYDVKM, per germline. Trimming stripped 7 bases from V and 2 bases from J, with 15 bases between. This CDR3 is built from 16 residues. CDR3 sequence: CASTRQNPPGANVLTF. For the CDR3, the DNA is TGTGCCAGCACCCGACAAAACCCCCCTGGGGCCAACGTCCTGACTTTC. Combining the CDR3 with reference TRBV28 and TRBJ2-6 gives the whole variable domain DVKVTQSSRYLVKRTGEKVFLECVQDMDHENMFWYRQDPGLGLRLIYFSYDVKMKEKGDIPEGYSVSREKKERFSLILESASTNQTSMYLCASTRQNPPGANVLTFGAGSRLTVL.